Shown below are 27 T cell receptor beta chains from a single sample sequenced in a study of T cell responses to AZD1222 COVID-19 vaccine. Assay: immunoSEQ multiplex PCR; the TCRdb copy retains only in-frame clones and omits some. The table lists approximately 170,000 clones, roughly nine tenths of them singletons. The material was peripheral blood, obtained on day 0 of AZD1222 vaccination. These receptors all stem from an adult in good health.

This clone was detected once. V is TRBV9 and J is TRBJ1-3; TRBD1 is a possible D gene (6 bases). This CDR3 region has 17 residues. Germline CDR1 SGDLS, CDR2 YYNGEE. Between the trimmed V and J ends, which lost 0 bases and 2 bases, there was a span of 15 bases. CDR3 DNA sequence: TGTGCCAGCAGCGTAGGGGCAGGGGTCCTCACTGGAAACACCATATATTTT. Encoded protein: CASSVGAGVLTGNTIYF.

The chain joins TRBV19 to TRBJ1-5; 8 positions match TRBD1. V lost 9 bases to trimming and J lost 2 bases; unmatched junction nucleotides: 15. The CDR3 has 17 amino acids. Germline assignment: CDR1 LNHDA and CDR2 SQIVND (reference sequence). As DNA, the CDR3 is TGTGCCAGCCGACCACGTACGGGGACAGGAGGCAATCAGCCCCAGCATTTT. Translating it yields CASRPRTGTGGNQPQHF.

The chain uses TRBV5-6 and TRBJ2-7; 10 bases map to TRBD1. The CDR3 covers 13 residues. V gave up 7 bases and J gave up 6 bases; unmatched junction bases: 7. Germline V gene sequence: CDR1 SGHDT, CDR2 YYEEEE. CDR3 sequence (DNA): TGTGCCAGCGGCTGGACAGGGGGTGCCGAGCAGTACTTC. This translates into CASGWTGGAEQYF.

This clone appeared a single time. This chain links TRBV4-1 with TRBJ1-2, with D possibly TRBD1 on 6 matching bases. Germline V lookup: CDR1 MGHRA, CDR2 YSYEKL. Trimming removed 1 base from V and 8 bases from J, with 11 bases in between. This CDR3 comprises 13 residues. The CDR3 loop reads CASSQGRTDGYTF. CDR3 DNA: TGCGCCAGCAGCCAAGGTCGGACAGACGGCTACACCTTC.

The rearrangement joins TRBV10-3 to TRBJ1-4; 10 nucleotides match TRBD1. The germline V gene encodes CDR1 ENHRY and CDR2 SYGVKD. V was clipped by 3 bases and J by 8 bases; unmatched bases: 6. The CDR3 loop spans 15 amino acids. CDR3 protein: CAISDQTGGDEKLFF. In DNA form, the CDR3 reads TGTGCCATCAGTGACCAGACAGGGGGCGACGAAAAACTGTTTTTT.

The V call is TRBV6-2 or TRBV6-3, the J call TRBJ2-7, with D unclear. The CDR3 consists of 16 residues. V was shortened by 2 bases and J by 0 bases, with 14 bases between the two germline ends. Germline V gives CDR1 MNHEY, CDR2 SVGEGT. As DNA, the CDR3 is TGTGCCAGCAGTTACCCCCCTGAGAGCTACTCCTACGAGCAGTACTTC. Protein: CASSYPPESYSYEQYF.

The J gene is TRBJ1-4, the V gene TRBV7-9, with 7 bases that match TRBD1. Germline lookup yields CDR1 SEHNR and CDR2 FQNEAQ (reference sequence). This CDR3 is 15 amino acids long. The junction had 6 bases not matched to a gene; V was cut back by 5 bases and J by 3 bases. This CDR3 is CASSPGDRPNEKLFF. The CDR3 bases are TGTGCCAGCAGCCCGGGGGACAGACCTAATGAAAAACTGTTTTTT.

The chain is built from TRBV4-1 and TRBJ2-5, with 7 bases matching TRBD1. Trimming at V came to 3 bases and at J to 3 bases, leaving 7 bases not matched to a gene. Germline V gene data show CDR1 as MGHRA and CDR2 as YSYEKL. This CDR3 comprises 15 residues. The CDR3 is CASSHWGQKEETQYF. CDR3 coding DNA: TGCGCCAGCAGCCATTGGGGACAGAAAGAAGAGACCCAGTACTTC.

The V and J genes are TRBV11-2 and TRBJ2-7; 7 nucleotides align to TRBD1. This CDR3 has 14 residues. Germline CDR1 is SGHAT and CDR2 is FQNNGV. The junction had 7 bases not matched to a gene; V was cut back by 5 bases and J by 3 bases. The CDR3, as DNA: TGTGCCAGCAGCCCCGGGACAGCCCACTACGAGCAGTACGTC. The encoded protein is CASSPGTAHYEQYV.

V is TRBV28 and J is TRBJ2-1; tentatively, D is TRBD1 or TRBD2 (6 bases each). The CDR3 spans 15 residues. CDR1 is MDHEN, CDR2 SYDVKM, per germline. V was pared by 6 bases and J by 6 bases, with 18 bases between. CDR3 sequence reads: CASSPPGAVGNEQFF. CDR3 in DNA: TGTGCCAGCAGCCCCCCGGGGGCGGTGGGCAATGAGCAGTTCTTC.

The genes are TRBV7-2 and TRBJ1-2, with unresolved D. Germline V CDR1 and CDR2: SGHTA, FQGNSA. The CDR3 contains 12 residues. Trimming shortened V by 6 bases and J by 2 bases, and 7 bases separated the two germline ends. CDR3 sequence: CASSIQNYGYTF. The DNA for the CDR3 is TGTGCCAGCAGTATACAAAACTATGGCTACACCTTC.

The V gene is TRBV5-5, the J gene TRBJ1-1, with 7 bases lining up with TRBD1. The CDR3 runs 14 residues. Germline CDR1 reads SGHKS; CDR2 reads YYEKEE (reference sequence). V shed 1 base and J 6 bases; nucleotides not matched to a gene: 6. The CDR3 protein is CASSLSRQGPEAFF. CDR3 nucleotides: TGTGCCAGCAGCTTGTCCCGACAGGGCCCTGAAGCTTTCTTT.

The chain couples TRBV30 to TRBJ1-2, with 8 bases matching TRBD1. The CDR3 is 16 residues long. Germline loops: CDR1 GTSNPN, CDR2 SVGIG (reference sequence). Germline trimming cut 0 bases from V and 8 bases from J; bases unmatched to any gene: 14. In DNA form, the CDR3 reads TGTGCCTGGAGTGTGGTTGGGACAGGTTTTCGGTCGGGCTACACCTTC. Translating gives CAWSVVGTGFRSGYTF.

V is TRBV3-1 (or the pseudogene TRBV3-2) and J is TRBJ2-3; TRBD1 agrees at 7 bases. The CDR3 length is 15 residues. Germline-derived CDR1 and CDR2 are LGHDT and YNNKEL (reference sequence). V lost 4 bases, J lost 10 bases, and 14 bases stayed unmatched. CDR3 loop: CASSLSRGDSQPQYF. The CDR3 coding sequence is TGTGCCAGCAGCCTCAGCCGAGGGGACAGTCAGCCGCAGTATTTT.

The chain carries TRBV9 and TRBJ2-7; D is possibly TRBD1 (5 bases). The CDR3 is 17 amino acids. Germline CDR1 and CDR2: SGDLS and YYNGEE. The germline V and J ends were trimmed by 4 bases and 2 bases, with 22 bases remaining between them. The CDR3 is CASSSDATVSAPYEQYF. The CDR3 DNA reads as TGTGCCAGCAGCTCAGACGCGACAGTTTCAGCCCCCTACGAGCAGTACTTC.

The genes are TRBV5-8 and TRBJ2-2, with a possible D match to TRBD2 (6 bases). Trimming cost V 4 bases and J 5 bases, with 15 bases left between them. The CDR3 has 15 residues. Per germline, CDR1 SGHTS and CDR2 YDEGEE. The CDR3 DNA sequence: TGTGCCAGCAGCCCGGGGGTCCTGAGGACCGGGGAGCTGTTTTTT. Protein: CASSPGVLRTGELFF.

The V gene is TRBV7-9, the J gene TRBJ2-5, with D perhaps matching TRBD2 (6 bases). CDR1 is SEHNR, CDR2 FQNEAQ, per germline (reference sequence). Trimming removed 5 bases from V and 1 base from J, with 20 bases in between. The CDR3 is made up of 17 amino acids. The CDR3 sequence is CASSPKDRAGRQETQYF. In nucleotides, the CDR3 is TGTGCCAGCAGCCCCAAAGATAGGGCGGGGCGCCAAGAGACCCAGTACTTC.

The chain has TRBV6-6 and TRBJ1-2; 8 nucleotides align to TRBD1. Losses at the gene ends were 0 bases for V and 3 bases for J; bases not matched to a gene: 3. CDR3 length: 15 amino acids. The germline V gene encodes CDR1 MNHNY and CDR2 SVGAGI (reference sequence). The CDR3 nucleotides read TGTGCCAGCAGTTACTCCCCAGGGGGCGACTATGGCTACACCTTC. Its protein product is CASSYSPGGDYGYTF.

V usage is TRBV4-3 and J usage is TRBJ2-7, with D tentatively TRBD1 (6 bases). Trimming cost V 3 bases and J 5 bases, with 20 bases left between them. Germline CDR1 and CDR2: LGHNA and YSLEER. The CDR3 is made up of 16 amino acids. The CDR3 DNA follows: TGCGCCAGCAGCCAGGAAGCCGGGACACGGTACGACGAGCAGTACTTC. It codes for CASSQEAGTRYDEQYF.

This chain joins TRBV9 and TRBJ2-2; D not certain. The V gene's germline CDR1 is SGDLS and CDR2 YYNGEE. This CDR3 has 16 residues. The V gene lost 4 bases and the J gene lost 0 bases, with 13 bases spanning the gap. The CDR3 spells CASSPHQSTNTGELFF. CDR3 bases: TGTGCCAGCAGCCCCCACCAGAGCACGAACACCGGGGAGCTGTTTTTT. The full variable domain, rest sourced from reference TRBV9 and TRBJ2-2, is DSGVTQTPKHLITATGQRVTLRCSPRSGDLSVYWYQQSLDQGLQFLIQYYNGEERAKGNILERFSAQQFPDLHSELNLSSLELGDSALYFCASSPHQSTNTGELFFGEGSRLTVL.

The rearrangement joins TRBV19 to TRBJ1-1; 10 nucleotides match TRBD1. The CDR3 contains 15 residues. Germline CDR1 and CDR2: LNHDA and SQIVND (reference sequence). With 6 bases clipped from V and 12 bases from J, the junction kept 16 bases outside the gene matches. CDR3 loop: CASSAMTGGGGIPFF. CDR3 bases: TGTGCCAGTAGCGCTATGACAGGGGGCGGAGGTATACCTTTCTTT.

The chain employs TRBV10-2 and TRBJ2-2; possible D gene TRBD1, 5 bases. This CDR3 is built from 15 residues. Germline loops: CDR1 WSHSY, CDR2 SAAADI. Trimming removed 4 bases at V and 2 bases at J, with 11 bases between. The CDR3 DNA reads as TGCGCCAGCAGTGGAGGCCAGGGTAACACCGGGGAGCTGTTTTTT. Translated, it gives CASSGGQGNTGELFF.

V is TRBV7-8 and J is TRBJ2-1; TRBD2 matches 7 bases. There are 16 residues in the CDR3. Germline V gene data show CDR1 as SGHVS and CDR2 as FQNEAQ. Trimming at V came to 5 bases and at J to 4 bases, leaving 11 bases not matched to a gene. Written as DNA, the CDR3 is TGTGCCAGCAGCCCCTTTTCGGGGGGTGGTTACAATGAGCAGTTCTTC. Translated: CASSPFSGGGYNEQFF.

The V and J genes are TRBV4-1 and TRBJ2-3, with 8 nucleotides matching TRBD1. This CDR3 comprises 19 residues. Germline CDR1 MGHRA, CDR2 YSYEKL. Trimming cost V 1 base and J 1 base; bases outside gene matches: 13. The CDR3 here is CASSQALRDRIARTDTQYF. CDR3 in DNA: TGCGCCAGCAGCCAAGCGCTCCGGGACAGGATTGCCCGCACAGATACGCAGTATTTT.

V gene TRBV4-2 combines with J gene TRBJ1-1; maybe TRBD1 (5 bases). This CDR3 is built from 14 residues. V was clipped by 3 bases and J by 6 bases, with 14 bases between them. The germline V gene encodes CDR1 LGHNA and CDR2 YNFKEQ. CDR3 nucleotide sequence: TGTGCCAGCAGCCAGGGGCAGAGTTTCTCTGAAGCTTTCTTT. This gives the protein CASSQGQSFSEAFF.

The chain has TRBV2 and TRBJ2-7; D uncertain. The V end was cut by 2 bases, the J end by 2 bases, with 7 bases between. The germline CDR1 and CDR2 sequences are SNHLY and FYNNEI. The CDR3 loop spans 13 amino acids. The CDR3 spells CASSERTPYEQYF. CDR3 sequence (DNA): TGTGCCAGCAGTGAACGGACCCCCTACGAGCAGTACTTC.

This chain connects TRBV10-3 to TRBJ1-2; 9 bases align to TRBD1. In germline, CDR1 is ENHRY, CDR2 SYGVKD. The CDR3 loop spans 16 amino acids. J was trimmed by 2 bases and V by 0 bases; bases with no gene match: 4. DNA for the CDR3: TGTGCCATCAGTGAGTCAACAGGGGGCTCAAACTATGGCTACACCTTC. Its translation: CAISESTGGSNYGYTF.